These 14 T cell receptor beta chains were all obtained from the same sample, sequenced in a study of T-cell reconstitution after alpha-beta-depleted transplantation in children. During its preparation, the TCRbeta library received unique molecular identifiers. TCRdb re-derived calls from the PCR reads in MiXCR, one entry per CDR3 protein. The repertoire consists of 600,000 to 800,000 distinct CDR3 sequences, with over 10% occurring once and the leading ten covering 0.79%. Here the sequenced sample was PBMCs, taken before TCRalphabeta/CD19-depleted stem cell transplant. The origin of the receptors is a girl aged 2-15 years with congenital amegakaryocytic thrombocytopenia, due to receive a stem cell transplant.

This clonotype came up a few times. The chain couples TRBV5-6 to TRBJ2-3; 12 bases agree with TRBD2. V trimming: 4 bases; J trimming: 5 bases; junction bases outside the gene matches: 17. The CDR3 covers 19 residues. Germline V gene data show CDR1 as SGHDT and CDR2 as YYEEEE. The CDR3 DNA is TGTGCCAGCAGCCCCCACAGGGCTAGCGGGAGGGCCTTGTTAGATACGCAGTATTTT. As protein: CASSPHRASGRALLDTQYF.

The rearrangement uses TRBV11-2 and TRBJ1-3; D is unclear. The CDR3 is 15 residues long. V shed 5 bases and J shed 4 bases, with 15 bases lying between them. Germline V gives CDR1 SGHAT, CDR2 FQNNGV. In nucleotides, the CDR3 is TGTGCCAGCAGCCCCTGGGAGGTTGCCGGAAACACCATATATTTT. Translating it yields CASSPWEVAGNTIYF. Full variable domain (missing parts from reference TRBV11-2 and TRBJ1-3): EAGVAQSPRYKIIEKRQSVAFWCNPISGHATLYWYQQILGQGPKLLIQFQNNGVVDDSQLPKDRFSAERLKGVDSTLKIQPAKLEDSAVYLCASSPWEVAGNTIYFGEGSWLTVV.

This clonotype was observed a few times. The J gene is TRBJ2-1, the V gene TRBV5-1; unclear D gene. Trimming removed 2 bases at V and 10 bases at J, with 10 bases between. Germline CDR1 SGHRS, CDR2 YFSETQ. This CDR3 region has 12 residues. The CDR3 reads CASSFQYQEQFF. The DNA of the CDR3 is TGCGCCAGCAGCTTTCAGTATCAGGAGCAGTTCTTC.

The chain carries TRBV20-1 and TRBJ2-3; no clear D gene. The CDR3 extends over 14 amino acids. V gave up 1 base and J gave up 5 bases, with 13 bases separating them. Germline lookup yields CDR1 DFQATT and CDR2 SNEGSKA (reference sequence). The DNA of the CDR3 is TGCAGTGCTAGAGCCAACCATGCCCAAGATACGCAGTATTTT. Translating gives CSARANHAQDTQYF.

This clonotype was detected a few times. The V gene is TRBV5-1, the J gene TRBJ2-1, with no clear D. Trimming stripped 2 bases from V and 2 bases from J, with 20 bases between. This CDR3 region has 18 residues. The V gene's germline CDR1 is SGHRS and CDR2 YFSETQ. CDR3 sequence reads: CASSFLPLVEAAYNEQFF. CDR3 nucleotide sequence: TGCGCCAGCAGCTTTTTGCCGCTGGTAGAGGCAGCCTACAATGAGCAGTTCTTC.

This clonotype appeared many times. The CDR3 reads CASSQLAPKETQYF. CDR3 nucleotide sequence: TGTGCCAGCAGCCAACTAGCGCCCAAAGAGACCCAGTACTTC. V gene TRBV3-1 combines with J gene TRBJ2-5; possibly TRBD2 for D (6 bases). Germline values: CDR1 LGHDT, CDR2 YNNKEL (reference sequence). The CDR3 consists of 14 residues. The V gene lost 2 bases and the J gene lost 3 bases, with 10 bases spanning the gap.

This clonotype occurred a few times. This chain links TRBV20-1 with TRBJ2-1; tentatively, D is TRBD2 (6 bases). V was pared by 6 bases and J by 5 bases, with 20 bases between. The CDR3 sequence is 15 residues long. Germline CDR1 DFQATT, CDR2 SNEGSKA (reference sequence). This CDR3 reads CSATGGGRTDNEQFF. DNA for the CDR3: TGCAGTGCAACTGGTGGGGGGAGGACGGACAATGAGCAGTTCTTC.

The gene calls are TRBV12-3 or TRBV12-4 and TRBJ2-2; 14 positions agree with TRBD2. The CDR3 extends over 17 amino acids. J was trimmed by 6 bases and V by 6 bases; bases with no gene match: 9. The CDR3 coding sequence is TGTGCCAGCAGGCCGGGACTAGCGGGAGTGTTTGCCGGGGAGCTGTTTTTT. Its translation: CASRPGLAGVFAGELFF.

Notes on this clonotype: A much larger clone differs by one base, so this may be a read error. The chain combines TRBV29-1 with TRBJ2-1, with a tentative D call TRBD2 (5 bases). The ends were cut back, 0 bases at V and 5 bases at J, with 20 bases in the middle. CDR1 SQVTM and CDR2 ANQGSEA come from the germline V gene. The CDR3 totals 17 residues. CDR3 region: CSVEDPLTKEADNEQFF. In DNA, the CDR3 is TGCAGCGTTGAAGATCCGTTGACTAAAGAAGCCGACAATGAGCAGTTCTTC.

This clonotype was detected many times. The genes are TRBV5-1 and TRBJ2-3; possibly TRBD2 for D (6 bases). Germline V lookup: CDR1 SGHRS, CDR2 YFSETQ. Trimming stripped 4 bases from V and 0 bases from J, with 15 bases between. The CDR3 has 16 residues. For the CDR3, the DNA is TGCGCCAGCAGCGGCTATAGCGGTTCTAGCACAGATACGCAGTATTTT. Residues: CASSGYSGSSTDTQYF.

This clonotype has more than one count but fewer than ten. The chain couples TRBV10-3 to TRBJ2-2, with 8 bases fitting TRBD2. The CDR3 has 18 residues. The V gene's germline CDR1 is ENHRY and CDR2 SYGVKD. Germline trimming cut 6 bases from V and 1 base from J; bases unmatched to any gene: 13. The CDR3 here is CAIRTPVGAGVNTGELFF. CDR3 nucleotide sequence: TGTGCCATCAGGACCCCGGTTGGAGCGGGAGTGAACACCGGGGAGCTGTTTTTT.

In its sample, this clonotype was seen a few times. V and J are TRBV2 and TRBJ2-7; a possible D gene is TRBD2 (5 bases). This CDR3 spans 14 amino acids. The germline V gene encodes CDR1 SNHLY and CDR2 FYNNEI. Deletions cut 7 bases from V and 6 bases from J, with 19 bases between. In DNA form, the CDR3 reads TGTGCCAGCAAAGCACAATTCCTAGCCGGCGAGCAGTACTTC. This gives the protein CASKAQFLAGEQYF.

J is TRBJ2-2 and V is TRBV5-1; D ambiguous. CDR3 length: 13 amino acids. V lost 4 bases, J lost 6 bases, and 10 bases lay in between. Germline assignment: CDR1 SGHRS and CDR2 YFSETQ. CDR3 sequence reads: CASSPMIAGELFF. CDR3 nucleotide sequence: TGCGCCAGCAGCCCCATGATAGCCGGGGAGCTGTTTTTT.

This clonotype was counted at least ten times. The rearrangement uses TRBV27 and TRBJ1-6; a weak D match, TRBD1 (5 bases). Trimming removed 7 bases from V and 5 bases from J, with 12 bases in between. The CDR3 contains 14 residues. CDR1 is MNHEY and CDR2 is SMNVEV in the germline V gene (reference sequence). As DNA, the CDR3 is TGTGCCAGCAAGTGGGGACCCGATAATTCACCCCTCCACTTT. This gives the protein CASKWGPDNSPLHF.